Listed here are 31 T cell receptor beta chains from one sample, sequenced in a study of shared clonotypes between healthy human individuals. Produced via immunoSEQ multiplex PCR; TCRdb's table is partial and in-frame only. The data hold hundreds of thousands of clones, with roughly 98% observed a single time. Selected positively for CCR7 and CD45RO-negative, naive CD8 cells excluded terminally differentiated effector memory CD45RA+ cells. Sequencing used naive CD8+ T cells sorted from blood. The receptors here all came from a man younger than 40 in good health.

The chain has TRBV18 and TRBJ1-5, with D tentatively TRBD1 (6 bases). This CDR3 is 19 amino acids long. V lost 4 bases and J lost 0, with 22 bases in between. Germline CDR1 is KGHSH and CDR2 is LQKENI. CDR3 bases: TGTGCCAGCTCACAAACGCAGGGACAAAGCGACTATAGCAATCAGCCCCAGCATTTT. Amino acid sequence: CASSQTQGQSDYSNQPQHF.

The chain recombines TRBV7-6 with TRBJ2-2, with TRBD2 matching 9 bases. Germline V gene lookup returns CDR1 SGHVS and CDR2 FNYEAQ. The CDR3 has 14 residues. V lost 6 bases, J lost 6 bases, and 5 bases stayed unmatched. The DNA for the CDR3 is TGTGCCAGCAGGGAAGCGGGAGGACCCGGGGAGCTGTTTTTT. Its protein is CASREAGGPGELFF. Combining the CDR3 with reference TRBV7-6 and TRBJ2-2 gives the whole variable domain GAGVSQSPRYKVTKRGQDVALRCDPISGHVSLYWYRQALGQGPEFLTYFNYEAQQDKSGLPNDRFSAERPEGSISTLTIQRTEQRDSAMYRCASREAGGPGELFFGEGSRLTVL.

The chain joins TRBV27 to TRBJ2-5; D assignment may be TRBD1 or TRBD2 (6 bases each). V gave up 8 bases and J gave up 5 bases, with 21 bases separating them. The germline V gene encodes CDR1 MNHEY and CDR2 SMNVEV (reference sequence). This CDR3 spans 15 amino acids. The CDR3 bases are TGTGCCAGCGGGACTTTATGGGGGGCGCGTGAGACCCAGTACTTC. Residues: CASGTLWGARETQYF.

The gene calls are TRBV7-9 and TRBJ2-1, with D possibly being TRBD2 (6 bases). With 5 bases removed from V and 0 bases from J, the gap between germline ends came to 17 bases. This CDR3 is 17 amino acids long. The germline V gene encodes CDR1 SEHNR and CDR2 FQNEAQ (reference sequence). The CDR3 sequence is CASSASIGGSSYNEQFF. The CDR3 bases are TGTGCCAGCAGCGCGTCGATTGGGGGGAGCTCCTACAATGAGCAGTTCTTC.

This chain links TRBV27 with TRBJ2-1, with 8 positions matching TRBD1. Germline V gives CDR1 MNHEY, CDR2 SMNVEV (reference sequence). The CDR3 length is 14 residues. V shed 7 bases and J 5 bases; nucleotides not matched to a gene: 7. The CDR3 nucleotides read TGTGCCAGCACCCCTGGACAGGGAAACAATGAGCAGTTCTTC. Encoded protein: CASTPGQGNNEQFF.

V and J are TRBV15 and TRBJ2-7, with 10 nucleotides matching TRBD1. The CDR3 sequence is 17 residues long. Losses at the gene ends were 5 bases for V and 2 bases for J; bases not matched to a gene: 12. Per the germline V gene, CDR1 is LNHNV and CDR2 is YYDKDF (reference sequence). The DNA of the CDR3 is TGTGCCACCAGCGGAGGACAGGGGGATACCCAAGCCTACGAGCAGTACTTC. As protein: CATSGGQGDTQAYEQYF.

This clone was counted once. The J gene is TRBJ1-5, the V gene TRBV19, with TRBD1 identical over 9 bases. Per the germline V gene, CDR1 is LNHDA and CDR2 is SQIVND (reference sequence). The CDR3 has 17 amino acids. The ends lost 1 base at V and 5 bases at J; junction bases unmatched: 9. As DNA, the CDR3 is TGTGCCAGTAGTATAGCTCCGGACAGGGGACTGGATCAGCCCCAGCATTTT. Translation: CASSIAPDRGLDQPQHF.

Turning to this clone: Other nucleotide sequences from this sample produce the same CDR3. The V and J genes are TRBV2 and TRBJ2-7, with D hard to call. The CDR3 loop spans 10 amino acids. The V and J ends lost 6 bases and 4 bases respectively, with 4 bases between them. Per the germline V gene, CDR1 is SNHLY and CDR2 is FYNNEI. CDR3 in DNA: TGTGCCAGCAGGGGTTACGAGCAGTACTTC. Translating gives CASRGYEQYF.

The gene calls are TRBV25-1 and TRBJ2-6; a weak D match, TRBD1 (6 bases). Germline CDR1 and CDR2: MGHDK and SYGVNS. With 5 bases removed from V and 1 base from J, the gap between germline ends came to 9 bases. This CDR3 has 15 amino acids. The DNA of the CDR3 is TGTGCCAGCAGTCGAGGACAGTCTGGGGCCAACGTCCTGACTTTC. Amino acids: CASSRGQSGANVLTF.

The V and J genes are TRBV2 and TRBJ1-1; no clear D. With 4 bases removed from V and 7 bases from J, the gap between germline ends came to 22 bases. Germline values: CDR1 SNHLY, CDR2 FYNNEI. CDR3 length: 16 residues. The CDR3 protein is CASSAPKLSFRNEAFF. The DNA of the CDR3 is TGTGCCAGCAGTGCACCCAAGTTAAGTTTTCGCAATGAAGCTTTCTTT.

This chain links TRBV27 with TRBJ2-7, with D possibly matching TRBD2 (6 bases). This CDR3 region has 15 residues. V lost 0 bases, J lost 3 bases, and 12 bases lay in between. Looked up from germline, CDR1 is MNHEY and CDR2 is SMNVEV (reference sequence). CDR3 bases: TGTGCCAGCAGTTTATCGGCGGGACCCATCTACGAGCAGTACTTC. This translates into CASSLSAGPIYEQYF.

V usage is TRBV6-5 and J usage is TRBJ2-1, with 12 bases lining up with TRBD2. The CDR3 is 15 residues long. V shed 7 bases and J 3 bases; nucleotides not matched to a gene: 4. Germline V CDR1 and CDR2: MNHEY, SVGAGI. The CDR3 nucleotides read TGTGCCAGCACCGTACTAGCGGGAGGCTACAATGAGCAGTTCTTC. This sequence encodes CASTVLAGGYNEQFF.

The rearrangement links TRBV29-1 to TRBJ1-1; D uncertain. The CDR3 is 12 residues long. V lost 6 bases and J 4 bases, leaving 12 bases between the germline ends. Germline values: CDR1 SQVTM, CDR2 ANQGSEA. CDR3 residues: CSVQTLGTEAFF. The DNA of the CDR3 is TGCAGCGTCCAGACCCTGGGCACTGAAGCTTTCTTT. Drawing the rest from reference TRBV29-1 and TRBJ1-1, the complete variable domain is SAVISQKPSRDICQRGTSLTIQCQVDSQVTMMFWYRQQPGQSLTLIATANQGSEATYESGFVIDKFPISRPNLTFSTLTVSNMSPEDSSIYLCSVQTLGTEAFFGQGTRLTVV.

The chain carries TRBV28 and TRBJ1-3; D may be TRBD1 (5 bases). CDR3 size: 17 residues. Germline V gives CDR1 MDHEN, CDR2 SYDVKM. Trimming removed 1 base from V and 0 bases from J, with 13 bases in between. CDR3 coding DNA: TGTGCCAGCAGTTTATTGCGACAGTTAAGCTCTGGAAACACCATATATTTT. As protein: CASSLLRQLSSGNTIYF.

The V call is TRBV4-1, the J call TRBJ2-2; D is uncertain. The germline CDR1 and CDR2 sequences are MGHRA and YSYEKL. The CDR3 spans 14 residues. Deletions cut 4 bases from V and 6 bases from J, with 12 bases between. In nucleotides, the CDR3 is TGCGCCAGCAGCCGAGGACCCCTTTCCGGGGAGCTGTTTTTT. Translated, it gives CASSRGPLSGELFF.

In nucleotides, the CDR3 is TGTGCCAGCAGTTTAGGAGATGCCAGGTATACGCAGTATTTT. Translating it yields CASSLGDARYTQYF. This chain links TRBV27 with TRBJ2-3, with D unclear. This CDR3 has 14 residues. The germline V gene encodes CDR1 MNHEY and CDR2 SMNVEV (reference sequence). V was shortened by 2 bases and J by 7 bases, with 13 bases between the two germline ends.

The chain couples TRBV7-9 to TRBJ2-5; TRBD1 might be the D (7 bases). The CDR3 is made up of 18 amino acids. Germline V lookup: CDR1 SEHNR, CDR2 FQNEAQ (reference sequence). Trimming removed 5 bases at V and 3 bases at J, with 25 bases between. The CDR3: CASSQNLMTGRIEETQYF. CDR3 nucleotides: TGTGCCAGCAGCCAAAACTTAATGACAGGGAGGATCGAAGAGACCCAGTACTTC.

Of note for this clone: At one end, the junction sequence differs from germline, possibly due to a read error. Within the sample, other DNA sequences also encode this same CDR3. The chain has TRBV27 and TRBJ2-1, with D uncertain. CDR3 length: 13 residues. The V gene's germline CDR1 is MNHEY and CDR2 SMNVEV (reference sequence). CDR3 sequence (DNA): TGTGCCAGCAGTCTATCCGGTGGCAATGAGCAGTTCTTC. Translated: CASSLSGGNEQFF.

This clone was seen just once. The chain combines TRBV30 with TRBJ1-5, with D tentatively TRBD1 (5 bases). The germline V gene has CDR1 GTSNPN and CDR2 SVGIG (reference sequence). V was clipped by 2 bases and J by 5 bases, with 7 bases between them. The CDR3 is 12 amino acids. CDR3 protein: CAWSRDDQPQHF. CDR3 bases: TGTGCCTGGAGTAGGGACGATCAGCCCCAGCATTTT.

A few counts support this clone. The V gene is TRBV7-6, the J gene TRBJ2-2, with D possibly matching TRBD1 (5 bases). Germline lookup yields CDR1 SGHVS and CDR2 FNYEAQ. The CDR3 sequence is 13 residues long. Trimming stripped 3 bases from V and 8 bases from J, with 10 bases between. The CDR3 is CASSFLTAGELFF. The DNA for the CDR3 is TGTGCCAGCAGCTTTTTGACAGCTGGGGAGCTGTTTTTT.

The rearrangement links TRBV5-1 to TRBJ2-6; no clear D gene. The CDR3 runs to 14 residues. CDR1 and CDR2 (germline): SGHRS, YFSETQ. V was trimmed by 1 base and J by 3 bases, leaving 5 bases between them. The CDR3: CASSLYGGANVLTF. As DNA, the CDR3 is TGCGCCAGCAGCTTGTACGGTGGGGCCAACGTCCTGACTTTC.

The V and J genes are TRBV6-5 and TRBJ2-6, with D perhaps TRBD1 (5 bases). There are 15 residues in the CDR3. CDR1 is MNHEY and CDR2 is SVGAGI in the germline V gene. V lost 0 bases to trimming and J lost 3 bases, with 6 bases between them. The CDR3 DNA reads TGTGCCAGCAGTTACTCAGGGGATGGGGCCAACGTCCTGACTTTC. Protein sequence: CASSYSGDGANVLTF.

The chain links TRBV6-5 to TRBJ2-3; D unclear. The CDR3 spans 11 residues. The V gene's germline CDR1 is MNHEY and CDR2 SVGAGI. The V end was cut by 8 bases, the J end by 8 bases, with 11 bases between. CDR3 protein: CASYSQATQYF. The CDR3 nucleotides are TGTGCCAGCTATTCCCAAGCTACGCAGTATTTT.

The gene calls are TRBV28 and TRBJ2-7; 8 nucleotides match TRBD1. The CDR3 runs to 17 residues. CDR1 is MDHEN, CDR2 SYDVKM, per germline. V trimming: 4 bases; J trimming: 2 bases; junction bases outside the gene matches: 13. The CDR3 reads CASSSFTGTGSPYEQYF. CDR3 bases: TGTGCCAGCAGTTCCTTTACTGGGACAGGAAGCCCCTACGAGCAGTACTTC.

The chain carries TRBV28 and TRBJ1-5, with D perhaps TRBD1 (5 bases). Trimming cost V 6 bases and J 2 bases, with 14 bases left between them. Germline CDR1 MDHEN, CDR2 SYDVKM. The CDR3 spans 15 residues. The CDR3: CASRPGAGRNQPQHF. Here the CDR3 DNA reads TGTGCCAGCAGACCTGGGGCAGGACGCAATCAGCCCCAGCATTTT.

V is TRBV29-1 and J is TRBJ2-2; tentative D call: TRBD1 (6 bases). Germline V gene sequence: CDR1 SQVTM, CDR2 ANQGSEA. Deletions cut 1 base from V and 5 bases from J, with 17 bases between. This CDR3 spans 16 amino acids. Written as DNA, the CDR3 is TGCAGCGTTGAAGGATGGGCCAGGGGTGAAACCGGGGAGCTGTTTTTT. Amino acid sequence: CSVEGWARGETGELFF.

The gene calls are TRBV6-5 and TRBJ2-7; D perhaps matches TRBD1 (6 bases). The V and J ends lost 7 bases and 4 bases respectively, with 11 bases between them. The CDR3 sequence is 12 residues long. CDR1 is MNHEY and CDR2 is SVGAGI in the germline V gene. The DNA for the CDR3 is TGTGCCAGCACAGGACAGAATTACGAGCAGTACTTC. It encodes CASTGQNYEQYF.

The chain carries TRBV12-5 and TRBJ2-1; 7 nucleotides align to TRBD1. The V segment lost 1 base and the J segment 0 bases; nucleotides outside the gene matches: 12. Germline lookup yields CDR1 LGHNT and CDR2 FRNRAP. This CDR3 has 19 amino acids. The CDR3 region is CASGLDRGLRGGSYNEQFF. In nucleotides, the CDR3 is TGTGCTAGTGGTTTGGACAGGGGTTTACGAGGAGGCTCCTACAATGAGCAGTTCTTC.

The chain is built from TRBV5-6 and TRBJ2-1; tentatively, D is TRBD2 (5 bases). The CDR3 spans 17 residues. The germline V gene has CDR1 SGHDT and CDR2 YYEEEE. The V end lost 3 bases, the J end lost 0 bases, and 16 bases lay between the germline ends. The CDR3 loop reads CASSSGIAISSYNEQFF. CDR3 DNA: TGTGCCAGCAGCTCGGGAATAGCGATTAGCTCCTACAATGAGCAGTTCTTC. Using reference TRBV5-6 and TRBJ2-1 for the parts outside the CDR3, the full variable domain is DAGVTQSPTHLIKTRGQQVTLRCSPKSGHDTVSWYQQALGQGPQFIFQYYEEEERQRGNFPDRFSGHQFPNYSSELNVNALLLGDSALYLCASSSGIAISSYNEQFFGPGTRLTVL.

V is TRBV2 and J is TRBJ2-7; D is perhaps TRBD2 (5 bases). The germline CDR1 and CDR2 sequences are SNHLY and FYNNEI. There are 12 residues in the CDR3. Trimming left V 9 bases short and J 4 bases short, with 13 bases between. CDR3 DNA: TGTGCCAGTATCCGGGGTCTGTACGAGCAGTACTTC. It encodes CASIRGLYEQYF.

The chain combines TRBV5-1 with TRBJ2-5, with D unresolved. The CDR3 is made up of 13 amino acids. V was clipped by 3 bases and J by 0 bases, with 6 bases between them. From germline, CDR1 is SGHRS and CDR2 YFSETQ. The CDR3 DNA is TGCGCCAGCAGCTCCCGGGACCAAGAGACCCAGTACTTC. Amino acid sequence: CASSSRDQETQYF.